One sample yielded the 32 T cell receptor beta chains listed below, sequenced in a study of blood T cell repertoires in COVID-19. Using immunoSEQ multiplex PCR, the repertoire was profiled, and TCRdb retains in-frame clones only, with some absent. Seen here are 150,000 to 200,000 clones, roughly 79% observed once, and the top ten hold around 10%. Sample: peripheral blood. The receptor set was obtained from a woman aged 80 or over with COVID-19, enrolled during active disease.

The rearrangement uses TRBV6-5 and TRBJ2-2; TRBD2 matches at 11 bases. The germline V gene has CDR1 MNHEY and CDR2 SVGAGI. The CDR3 has 15 residues. V lost 6 bases and J lost 3; bases outside the gene matches: 3. The CDR3 DNA reads TGTGCCAGCAGGTGGACTAGCGGGTACACCGGGGAGCTGTTTTTT. Translating gives CASRWTSGYTGELFF.

This clone has more than one count but fewer than ten. The chain is built from TRBV27 and TRBJ2-3; 10 nucleotides agree with TRBD1. Germline CDR1 and CDR2: MNHEY and SMNVEV (reference sequence). The CDR3 totals 16 residues. The J segment lost 2 bases and the V segment lost 4 bases, leaving 6 bases of the junction unmatched. CDR3 residues: CASSYGTGASTDTQYF. The CDR3 bases are TGTGCCAGCAGTTACGGGACAGGGGCCTCCACAGATACGCAGTATTTT.

This clone occurred a few times. V gene TRBV3-1 (or the pseudogene TRBV3-2) combines with J gene TRBJ2-3, with D possibly being TRBD2 (6 bases). Trimming shortened V by 5 bases and J by 5 bases, and 8 bases separated the two germline ends. CDR1 and CDR2 (germline): LGHDT, YNNKEL (reference sequence). The CDR3 totals 12 residues. CDR3 sequence reads: CASSRLGDTQYF. CDR3 sequence (DNA): TGTGCCAGCAGCAGACTAGGAGATACGCAGTATTTT.

The chain uses TRBV29-1 and TRBJ2-7; tentative D call: TRBD1 (5 bases). The CDR3 has 15 amino acids. Trimming removed 4 bases at V and 6 bases at J, with 22 bases between. The germline V gene encodes CDR1 SQVTM and CDR2 ANQGSEA. This CDR3 reads CSVAFEPTQGFEQYF. CDR3 bases: TGCAGCGTTGCGTTCGAGCCAACGCAGGGTTTCGAGCAGTACTTC.

In regard to this clone: The same CDR3 arises from other DNA sequences in this sample as well. The rearrangement joins TRBV24-1 to TRBJ1-5; the match to TRBD1 covers 7 bases. The CDR3 consists of 14 residues. Trimming at V came to 2 bases and at J to 4 bases, leaving 1 base not matched to a gene. CDR1 is KGHDR and CDR2 is SFDVKD in the germline V gene. CDR3 in amino acids: CATSDYRGNQPQHF. CDR3 bases: TGTGCCACCAGTGATTACAGGGGTAATCAGCCCCAGCATTTT.

The chain uses TRBV5-1 and TRBJ2-7; TRBD1 aligns across 12 bases. The CDR3 runs 17 residues. V lost 3 bases, J lost 3 bases, and 10 bases stayed unmatched. Germline V gene lookup returns CDR1 SGHRS and CDR2 YFSETQ. CDR3 bases: TGCGCCAGCAGCTACGAACCCCGGGACAGGGGGCTCTACGAGCAGTACTTC. Its protein is CASSYEPRDRGLYEQYF.

The chain has TRBV6-2 or TRBV6-3 and TRBJ2-3; D is ambiguous. The CDR3 length is 11 residues. Trimming removed 2 bases from V and 9 bases from J, with 6 bases in between. The V gene's germline CDR1 is MNHEY and CDR2 SVGEGT. The CDR3 loop is CASSYPSTQYF. The CDR3 DNA reads as TGTGCCAGCAGTTACCCGAGCACGCAGTATTTT.

DNA for the CDR3: TGTGCCAGTGGGGAGCGGTCCGGACCTCAAGAGACCCAGTACTTC. Translated: CASGERSGPQETQYF. The V gene is TRBV19, the J gene TRBJ2-5; possibly TRBD2 for D (5 bases). V lost 8 bases and J lost 2, with 18 bases in between. The germline gives CDR1 LNHDA, CDR2 SQIVND (reference sequence). The CDR3 has 15 amino acids.

This chain joins TRBV7-6 and TRBJ1-4; D remains unclear. This CDR3 region has 16 residues. The germline CDR1 and CDR2 sequences are SGHVS and FNYEAQ. The V end was cut by 5 bases, the J end by 0 bases, with 13 bases between. The CDR3 protein is CASSARWAATNEKLFF. The DNA for the CDR3 is TGTGCCAGCAGCGCCCGTTGGGCCGCAACTAATGAAAAACTGTTTTTT.

The rearrangement uses TRBV5-4 and TRBJ2-1, with 9 bases matching TRBD2. Germline lookup yields CDR1 SGHNT and CDR2 YYREEE (reference sequence). The CDR3 extends over 15 amino acids. Trimming took 4 bases from V and 4 from J; bases not matched to a gene: 6. CDR3 in amino acids: CASSPTSGEYNEQFF. CDR3 sequence (DNA): TGTGCCAGCAGCCCGACTAGCGGAGAGTACAATGAGCAGTTCTTC.

The chain combines TRBV24-1 with TRBJ2-1, with 9 bases that match TRBD2. Germline trimming cut 3 bases from V and 0 bases from J; bases unmatched to any gene: 17. The CDR3 spans 21 residues. The V gene's germline CDR1 is KGHDR and CDR2 SFDVKD. CDR3 nucleotides: TGTGCCACCAGTGATCCGTCAGCGGGAGGCCAACCCGGTGTCTCCTACAATGAGCAGTTCTTC. This sequence encodes CATSDPSAGGQPGVSYNEQFF.

The CDR3, as DNA: TGTGCCAGTAGTCCAGGCAACTACAATGAGCAGTTCTTC. Translating it yields CASSPGNYNEQFF. The chain links TRBV19 to TRBJ2-1, with unresolved D. Per germline, CDR1 LNHDA and CDR2 SQIVND (reference sequence). The V gene lost 5 bases and the J gene lost 3 bases, with 8 bases spanning the gap. This CDR3 has 13 residues.

The genes are TRBV13 and TRBJ2-7, with D maybe TRBD1 (6 bases). V shed 3 bases and J shed 1 base, with 22 bases lying between them. The CDR3 is 18 residues long. The germline V gene encodes CDR1 PRHDT and CDR2 FYEKMQ (reference sequence). CDR3 nucleotides: TGTGCCAGCAGCTTCACCCTGACTCCCGGGACATCTTCCTACGAGCAGTACTTC. As protein: CASSFTLTPGTSSYEQYF.

The V gene is TRBV7-2, the J gene TRBJ2-7, with 9 bases aligning to TRBD2. Losses at the gene ends were 3 bases for V and 4 bases for J; bases not matched to a gene: 10. The length of the CDR3 is 16 residues. Germline V gene lookup returns CDR1 SGHTA and CDR2 FQGNSA. CDR3 in DNA: TGTGCCAGCAGCTTGGATCCCGGGACTAGCTTATACGAGCAGTACTTC. It translates to CASSLDPGTSLYEQYF.

The gene calls are TRBV7-6 and TRBJ2-2, with 8 positions matching TRBD1. The CDR3 runs 14 residues. CDR1 SGHVS and CDR2 FNYEAQ come from the germline V gene. V dropped 8 bases and J dropped 7; count of bases not matched to a gene: 9. The CDR3 bases are TGTGCCAGCGAATCGGAACAGGGGGTCGGGGAGCTGTTTTTT. Residues: CASESEQGVGELFF.

The rearrangement joins TRBV7-2 to TRBJ1-2; a weak D match, TRBD1 (6 bases). This CDR3 is built from 14 residues. Germline values: CDR1 SGHTA, CDR2 FQGNSA. V gave up 3 bases and J gave up 11 bases, with 19 bases separating them. CDR3 nucleotide sequence: TGTGCCAGCAGCTTTTTGGGGGCGCAGGAACGATACACCTTC. Translation: CASSFLGAQERYTF.

This sequence joins TRBV3-1 (or the pseudogene TRBV3-2) and TRBJ1-2, with a possible D match to TRBD1 (6 bases). V shed 0 bases and J shed 5 bases, with 19 bases lying between them. The CDR3 contains 17 residues. The V gene's germline CDR1 is LGHDT and CDR2 YNNKEL (reference sequence). CDR3 protein: CASSQDWSGQSAYGYTF. The CDR3 nucleotides are TGTGCCAGCAGCCAAGATTGGAGCGGACAGTCAGCGTATGGCTACACCTTC.

For the CDR3, the DNA is TGTGCCAGTAGCTACTACCTCGATCCAGCTGAAGCTTTCTTT. Translating it yields CASSYYLDPAEAFF. V usage is TRBV19 and J usage is TRBJ1-1, with unresolved D. Between the trimmed V and J ends, which lost 6 bases and 6 bases, there was a span of 17 bases. CDR3 length equals 14 residues. CDR1 and CDR2 (germline): LNHDA, SQIVND (reference sequence).

The CDR3 region is CSVSLSGSSYNEQFF. Written as DNA, the CDR3 is TGCAGCGTTAGCCTTAGCGGGAGCTCCTACAATGAGCAGTTCTTC. This chain links TRBV29-1 with TRBJ2-1, with TRBD2 matching over 9 bases. V shed 5 bases and J 0 bases; nucleotides not matched to a gene: 5. Germline V gene lookup returns CDR1 SQVTM and CDR2 ANQGSEA. The CDR3 loop spans 15 amino acids.

This sequence joins TRBV5-4 and TRBJ2-3, with 11 bases that match TRBD2. The V gene end was trimmed by 4 bases and the J gene end by 9 bases; junction bases not matched to a gene: 13. Germline lookup yields CDR1 SGHNT and CDR2 YYREEE (reference sequence). The CDR3 has 16 amino acids. The CDR3 protein is CASSPLAGVGAGTQYF. DNA of the CDR3: TGTGCCAGCAGCCCACTAGCGGGAGTGGGGGCAGGGACGCAGTATTTT.

The V call is TRBV7-9, the J call TRBJ2-7; D possibly corresponds to TRBD2 (7 bases). V lost 4 bases, J lost 1 base, and 11 bases lay in between. There are 14 residues in the CDR3. Germline V gene lookup returns CDR1 SEHNR and CDR2 FQNEAQ (reference sequence). Here the CDR3 reads CASSWGGGSYEQYF. The DNA for the CDR3 is TGTGCCAGCAGCTGGGGAGGGGGATCCTACGAGCAGTACTTC.

This chain uses TRBV6-6 with TRBJ2-7, with TRBD1 matching over 9 bases. The CDR3 extends over 16 amino acids. The V gene's germline CDR1 is MNHNY and CDR2 SVGAGI (reference sequence). V lost 6 bases, J lost 0 bases, and 9 bases stayed unmatched. CDR3 amino acids: CASSQPGQGYSYEQYF. In DNA form, the CDR3 reads TGTGCCAGCAGCCAACCGGGACAGGGATACTCCTACGAGCAGTACTTC.

The chain has TRBV6-5 and TRBJ1-6; a possible D gene is TRBD1 (5 bases). V was cut by 6 bases and J by 3 bases, with 12 bases left in between. The CDR3 spans 15 residues. The V gene's germline CDR1 is MNHEY and CDR2 SVGAGI. CDR3 bases: TGTGCCAGCAGGTCCGGGACTCTCTATAATTCACCCCTCCACTTT. Protein product: CASRSGTLYNSPLHF.

The chain's CDR3 is CASSDGGYTF. DNA of the CDR3: TGTGCCAGCAGTGACGGTGGCTACACCTTC. The V and J genes are TRBV2 and TRBJ1-2; D gene ambiguous. The CDR3 is 10 residues long. Germline CDR1 reads SNHLY; CDR2 reads FYNNEI. V gave up 3 bases and J gave up 7 bases, with 3 bases separating them.

This clone was recorded once. The V and J genes are TRBV10-3 and TRBJ2-3; TRBD2 agrees at 7 bases. The CDR3 is 17 residues long. Germline values: CDR1 ENHRY, CDR2 SYGVKD. The V segment lost 3 bases and the J segment 0 bases; nucleotides outside the gene matches: 9. CDR3 amino acids: CAISDLSGRSSTDTQYF. The CDR3 nucleotides read TGTGCCATCAGTGATCTTAGCGGGCGATCTAGCACAGATACGCAGTATTTT.

The chain combines TRBV7-8 with TRBJ2-2, with 9 bases that match TRBD2. Trimming removed 5 bases from V and 2 bases from J; junction bases left unmatched: 9. CDR3 length: 17 amino acids. The germline V gene encodes CDR1 SGHVS and CDR2 FQNEAQ. In nucleotides, the CDR3 is TGTGCCAGCAGCCCGAACCCGGGACTAGCAAACACCGGGGAGCTGTTTTTT. As protein: CASSPNPGLANTGELFF. Filled out from reference TRBV7-8 and TRBJ2-2, the complete variable domain reads GAGVSQSPRYKVAKRGQDVALRCDPISGHVSLFWYQQALGQGPEFLTYFQNEAQLDKSGLPSDRFFAERPEGSVSTLKIQRTQQEDSAVYLCASSPNPGLANTGELFFGEGSRLTVL.

The chain uses TRBV6-6 and TRBJ2-7; TRBD1 matches at 8 bases. V lost 2 bases, J lost 3 bases, and 3 bases stayed unmatched. The CDR3 loop spans 14 amino acids. CDR1 is MNHNY and CDR2 is SVGAGI in the germline V gene (reference sequence). This chain's CDR3 is CASSYNRGNYEQYF. The CDR3 DNA sequence: TGTGCCAGCAGTTACAACAGGGGGAACTACGAGCAGTACTTC.

The rearrangement joins TRBV7-9 to TRBJ1-5; 7 bases match TRBD1. Germline CDR1 SEHNR, CDR2 FQNEAQ (reference sequence). The CDR3 totals 14 residues. Losses at the gene ends were 1 base for V and 5 bases for J; bases not matched to a gene: 2. The CDR3 loop is CASSLGQGDQPQHF. The CDR3 DNA reads TGTGCCAGCAGCTTAGGGCAGGGGGATCAGCCCCAGCATTTT. Full variable domain (outside the CDR3, taken from reference TRBV7-9 and TRBJ1-5): DTGVSQNPRHKITKRGQNVTFRCDPISEHNRLYWYRQTLGQGPEFLTYFQNEAQLEKSRLLSDRFSAERPKGSFSTLEIQRTEQGDSAMYLCASSLGQGDQPQHFGDGTRLSIL.

This clone has only a few counts. The gene calls are TRBV19 and TRBJ2-1; D unresolved. This CDR3 has 12 residues. Germline-derived CDR1 and CDR2 are LNHDA and SQIVND (reference sequence). Trimming shortened V by 5 bases and J by 4 bases, and 6 bases separated the two germline ends. The DNA of the CDR3 is TGTGCCAGTAGTTCCGGTTACAATGAGCAGTTCTTC. This translates into CASSSGYNEQFF. The variable domain in full, with the rest retrieved from reference TRBV19 and TRBJ2-1, is DGGITQSPKYLFRKEGQNVTLSCEQNLNHDAMYWYRQDPGQGLRLIYYSQIVNDFQKGDIAEGYSVSREKKESFPLTVTSAQKNPTAFYLCASSSGYNEQFFGPGTRLTVL.

This clone came up once. The J gene is TRBJ2-1, the V gene TRBV18; TRBD1 agrees at 8 bases. There are 16 residues in the CDR3. Germline lookup yields CDR1 KGHSH and CDR2 LQKENI. With 3 bases clipped from V and 2 bases from J, the junction kept 6 bases outside the gene matches. The CDR3: CASSPQGQGPYNEQFF. CDR3 in DNA: TGTGCCAGCTCACCCCAAGGACAGGGCCCCTACAATGAGCAGTTCTTC.

The chain carries TRBV19 and TRBJ2-6; D perhaps matches TRBD1 (6 bases). CDR1 and CDR2 from the germline V gene are LNHDA and SQIVND (reference sequence). V was trimmed by 6 bases and J by 0 bases, leaving 18 bases between them. The CDR3 consists of 18 residues. The CDR3 loop reads CASSITGGPHSGANVLTF. The CDR3 nucleotides read TGTGCCAGTAGCATAACTGGGGGCCCGCACTCTGGGGCCAACGTCCTGACTTTC.

The V and J genes are TRBV3-1 (or the pseudogene TRBV3-2) and TRBJ2-3, with D tentatively TRBD1 (5 bases). Trimming stripped 0 bases from V and 6 bases from J, with 16 bases between. There are 16 residues in the CDR3. Germline V gene sequence: CDR1 LGHDT, CDR2 YNNKEL (reference sequence). CDR3 region: CASSQEGARVGDTQYF. CDR3 nucleotide sequence: TGTGCCAGCAGCCAAGAAGGGGCAAGGGTGGGGGATACGCAGTATTTT.